Listed below are T cell receptor beta chains from one sample, sequenced in a study of read filtering for tumor transcriptome and immune sequencing. TCRdb independently ran MiXCR on the reads; one entry per CDR3 protein. Of roughly 61,000 distinct CDR3 sequences in the sample, roughly an eighth were seen once. Sequencing was performed on a population of CD138-negative cells sorted from bone marrow. The source of these receptors is a donor aged 40 or older with multiple myeloma. Each CDR3 is given with its conserved first and last residue. The order of the fields is D gene, V gene, J gene, CDR3 protein. The D gene is left open where the match is weak.

d_call: -; v_call: TRBV20-1; j_call: TRBJ2-5; cdr3_aa: CSARIQGETQYF
d_call: -; v_call: TRBV29-1; j_call: TRBJ2-3; cdr3_aa: CSVGISAPRQF
d_call: TRBD2; v_call: TRBV30; j_call: TRBJ2-7; cdr3_aa: CAWSVRLAASYEQYF
d_call: -; v_call: TRBV28; j_call: TRBJ1-1; cdr3_aa: CASSDLKAGGEAFF
d_call: -; v_call: TRBV7-6; j_call: TRBJ2-5; cdr3_aa: CASSLLPLGGETQYF
d_call: -; v_call: TRBV29-1; j_call: TRBJ1-1; cdr3_aa: CSVVTGTINTEAFF
d_call: TRBD1; v_call: TRBV10-3; j_call: TRBJ1-1; cdr3_aa: CAITAMAPGQGTEAFF
d_call: -; v_call: TRBV11-2; j_call: TRBJ2-3; cdr3_aa: CASSFGRETDTQYF
d_call: -; v_call: TRBV27; j_call: TRBJ1-5; cdr3_aa: CASSSLGGGRALLRPQHF
d_call: -; v_call: TRBV5-1; j_call: TRBJ2-7; cdr3_aa: CASSSGLKTASYEQYF
d_call: -; v_call: TRBV27; j_call: TRBJ2-5; cdr3_aa: CASSSGGAGETQYF
d_call: -; v_call: TRBV6-2/TRBV6-3; j_call: TRBJ2-1; cdr3_aa: CASSLQGKVYNEQFF
d_call: -; v_call: TRBV19; j_call: TRBJ2-7; cdr3_aa: CASSFNTGLYF
d_call: -; v_call: TRBV7-9; j_call: TRBJ1-6; cdr3_aa: CASSPDGVGVNSPLHF